The 14 T cell receptor beta chains below come from one sample, sequenced in a study of T cells in Graves' hyperthyroidism and ophthalmopathy. TCR beta CDR3 sequences were amplified from RNA transcripts. HTBI primers were used for first-round RT-PCR of the TCR CDR3. TCRdb itself ran the multiplex PCR reads through MiXCR, one entry per CDR3 protein. The sample has around 350,000 distinct CDR3 sequences; 19% are singletons. The material sequenced was blood. The origin of the receptors is a woman between 18 and 30 years old with Graves' hyperthyroidism.

The CDR3: CSAPQGWGTDTQYF. Here the CDR3 DNA reads TGCAGCGCACCTCAGGGGTGGGGCACAGATACGCAGTATTTT. The V call is TRBV20-1, the J call TRBJ2-3, with D possibly TRBD1 on 6 matching bases. The CDR3 contains 14 residues. CDR1 and CDR2 (germline): DFQATT, SNEGSKA (reference sequence).

Comments on this clonotype: Given a much more abundant clone one base away, this may be a read error. The J gene is TRBJ2-5, the V gene TRBV4-1; 12 bases match TRBD2. Germline V gene data show CDR1 as MGHRA and CDR2 as YSYEKL. The CDR3 has 15 amino acids. The CDR3 region has the DNA TGCGCCAGCAACCAAGCTCTAGCGGGGGGGGAGACCCAGTACTTC. Its translation: CASNQALAGGETQYF.

This clonotype was seen repeatedly, ten times or more. The gene calls are TRBV29-1 and TRBJ1-2, with 7 bases that match TRBD1. CDR1 and CDR2 from the germline V gene are SQVTM and ANQGSEA. The CDR3 contains 13 residues. V was pared by 7 bases and J by 1 base, with 6 bases of the junction left unmatched. The CDR3 nucleotides read TGCAGCGCACCGACAGGGTATAACTATGGCTACACCTTC. Protein sequence: CSAPTGYNYGYTF.

This clonotype was counted at least ten times. The chain has TRBV6-1 and TRBJ1-2; 10 positions agree with TRBD1. This CDR3 is 16 amino acids long. Per germline, CDR1 MNHNS and CDR2 SASEGT. J was trimmed by 3 bases and V by 5 bases; bases with no gene match: 9. The CDR3 reads CASSRTMTGGDYGYTF. The CDR3, as DNA: TGTGCCAGCAGTAGGACGATGACAGGGGGCGACTATGGCTACACCTTC.

In its sample, this clonotype was seen many times. The chain combines TRBV18 with TRBJ2-5; D not resolved. V shed 3 bases and J shed 5 bases, with 10 bases lying between them. The CDR3 contains 13 residues. The germline gives CDR1 KGHSH, CDR2 LQKENI. The CDR3 is CASSPRLEETQYF. The CDR3 DNA follows: TGTGCCAGCTCACCCAGGCTTGAGGAGACCCAGTACTTC.

The table lists this clonotype with many counts. This chain uses TRBV12-3 or TRBV12-4 with TRBJ2-2; 9 nucleotides align to TRBD1. Trimming cost V 6 bases and J 4 bases; bases outside gene matches: 6. CDR3 length equals 15 residues. CDR3 protein: CASSWDREGTGELFF. Written as DNA, the CDR3 is TGTGCCAGCAGCTGGGACAGGGAGGGCACCGGGGAGCTGTTTTTT.

This clonotype appeared many times. DNA of the CDR3: TGTGCCAGCAGTTACACCTCGGACGGAAACTCTGGGGCCAACGTCCTGACTTTC. Amino acids: CASSYTSDGNSGANVLTF. This sequence joins TRBV6-2 or TRBV6-3 and TRBJ2-6; D ambiguous. V shed 2 bases and J shed 0 bases, with 14 bases lying between them. In germline, CDR1 is MNHEY, CDR2 SVGEGT. CDR3 length: 18 residues.

This clonotype was detected many times. The V and J genes are TRBV3-1 and TRBJ1-2; no clear D gene. The CDR3 loop spans 13 amino acids. Trimming took off 1 base at V and 8 bases at J, with 11 bases between the two ends. Germline V gives CDR1 LGHDT, CDR2 YNNKEL (reference sequence). CDR3: CASSQVAGEGYTF. Written as DNA, the CDR3 is TGTGCCAGCAGCCAAGTTGCAGGCGAGGGCTACACCTTC.

In its sample, this clonotype was seen many times. CDR3 sequence (DNA): TGTGCCAGCAGTGGACGGGATGGGGAGACCCAGTACTTC. Residues: CASSGRDGETQYF. The V call is TRBV2, the J call TRBJ2-5; tentative D call: TRBD2 (5 bases). The CDR3 runs 13 residues. CDR1 SNHLY and CDR2 FYNNEI come from the germline V gene. The V end lost 4 bases, the J end lost 5 bases, and 11 bases lay between the germline ends.

This clonotype has a count of ten or more. This chain uses TRBV27 with TRBJ1-5; D remains ambiguous. The CDR3 contains 14 residues. CDR1 and CDR2 from the germline V gene are MNHEY and SMNVEV (reference sequence). Trimming took 2 bases from V and 3 from J, leaving 8 bases between them. CDR3 in DNA: TGTGCCAGCAGTTTAGCACCCTCCAATCAGCCCCAGCATTTT. Translating gives CASSLAPSNQPQHF.

V is TRBV11-2 and J is TRBJ1-6; D remains ambiguous. Trimming took 4 bases from V and 6 from J, leaving 10 bases between them. The CDR3 runs 14 residues. The germline CDR1 and CDR2 sequences are SGHAT and FQNNGV. In DNA form, the CDR3 reads TGTGCCAGCAGCTCTAGGGTGGGTAATTCACCCCTCCACTTT. It is translated as CASSSRVGNSPLHF. The full variable domain, in which reference TRBV11-2 and TRBJ1-6 provide the parts outside the CDR3, is EAGVAQSPRYKIIEKRQSVAFWCNPISGHATLYWYQQILGQGPKLLIQFQNNGVVDDSQLPKDRFSAERLKGVDSTLKIQPAKLEDSAVYLCASSSRVGNSPLHFGNGTRLTVT.

This clonotype was counted at least ten times. The CDR3 protein is CASSTREGVEAFF. The CDR3 DNA sequence: TGTGCCAGCAGTACCCGTGAGGGGGTAGAAGCTTTCTTT. The chain combines TRBV6-5 with TRBJ1-1; D possibly corresponds to TRBD1 (6 bases). The CDR3 sequence is 13 residues long. Trimming pared 5 bases from V and 8 bases from J, leaving 15 bases between. Per germline, CDR1 MNHEY and CDR2 SVGAGI.

This clonotype was found many times. The rearrangement links TRBV4-2 to TRBJ2-7; D perhaps matches TRBD1 (6 bases). The V gene's germline CDR1 is LGHNA and CDR2 YNFKEQ. V lost 2 bases to trimming and J lost 3 bases, with 14 bases between them. CDR3 size: 15 residues. The CDR3 region has the DNA TGTGCCAGCAGCCAATCAATAACAGGGCACTACGAGCAGTACTTC. Encoded protein: CASSQSITGHYEQYF.

This clonotype appeared many times. The chain employs TRBV2 and TRBJ1-5, with D uncertain. Germline V lookup: CDR1 SNHLY, CDR2 FYNNEI. V lost 1 base, J lost 3 bases, and 4 bases lay in between. CDR3 length: 13 residues. Here the CDR3 DNA reads TGTGCCAGCAGTGAAGACTTCAATCAGCCCCAGCATTTT. This codes for CASSEDFNQPQHF.